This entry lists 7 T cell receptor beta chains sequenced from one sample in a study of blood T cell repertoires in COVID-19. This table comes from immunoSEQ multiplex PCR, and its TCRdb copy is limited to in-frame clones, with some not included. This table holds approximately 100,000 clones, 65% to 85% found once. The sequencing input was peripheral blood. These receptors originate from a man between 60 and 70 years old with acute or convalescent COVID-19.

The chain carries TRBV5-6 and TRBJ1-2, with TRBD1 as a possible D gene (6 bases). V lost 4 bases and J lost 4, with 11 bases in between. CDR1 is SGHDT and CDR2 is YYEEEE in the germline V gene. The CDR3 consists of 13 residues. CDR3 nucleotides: TGTGCCAGCAGCAGCGGGACAAGCTATGGCTACACCTTC. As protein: CASSSGTSYGYTF.

The CDR3 nucleotides read TGTGCCTGGACTAGCGGGGGGGCAGATACGCAGTATTTT. It specifies CAWTSGGADTQYF. The chain recombines TRBV30 with TRBJ2-3; 12 positions match TRBD2. This CDR3 is 13 amino acids long. Germline-derived CDR1 and CDR2 are GTSNPN and SVGIG (reference sequence). V gave up 4 bases and J gave up 4 bases; unmatched junction bases: 0. The full variable domain, rest sourced from reference TRBV30 and TRBJ2-3, is SQTIHQWPATLVQPVGSPLSLECTVEGTSNPNLYWYRQAAGRGLQLLFYSVGIGQISSEVPQNLSASRPQDRQFILSSKKLLLSDSGFYLCAWTSGGADTQYFGPGTRLTVL.

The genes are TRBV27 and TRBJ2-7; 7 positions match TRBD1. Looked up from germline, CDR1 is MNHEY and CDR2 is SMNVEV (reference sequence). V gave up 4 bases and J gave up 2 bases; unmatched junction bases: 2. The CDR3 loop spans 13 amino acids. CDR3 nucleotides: TGTGCCAGCAGTTCCGACAGGGCCTACGAGCAGTACTTC. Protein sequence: CASSSDRAYEQYF.

CDR3 bases: TGTGCCAGCAGGGACAGGGAAGAAAAACTGTTTTTT. Translated, it gives CASRDREEKLFF. The J gene is TRBJ1-4, the V gene TRBV2; 8 positions match TRBD1. Germline V gene data show CDR1 as SNHLY and CDR2 as FYNNEI. After removal of 6 bases from V and 8 bases from J, the junction contained 2 bases not matched to a gene. This CDR3 spans 12 amino acids.

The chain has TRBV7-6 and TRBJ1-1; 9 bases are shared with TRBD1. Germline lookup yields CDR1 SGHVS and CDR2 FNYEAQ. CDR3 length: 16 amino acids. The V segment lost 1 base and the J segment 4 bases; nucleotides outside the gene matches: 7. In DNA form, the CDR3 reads TGTGCCAGCAGCTTAGGGGGACAGGGTGGTACCACTGAAGCTTTCTTT. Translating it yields CASSLGGQGGTTEAFF.

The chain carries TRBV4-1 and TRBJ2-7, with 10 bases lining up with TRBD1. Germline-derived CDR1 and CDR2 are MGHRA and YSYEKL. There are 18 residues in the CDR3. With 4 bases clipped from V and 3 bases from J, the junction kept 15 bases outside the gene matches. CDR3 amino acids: CASSLSHLRQGARYEQYF. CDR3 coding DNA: TGCGCCAGCAGCCTCTCACACCTCCGACAGGGGGCGCGCTACGAGCAGTACTTC.

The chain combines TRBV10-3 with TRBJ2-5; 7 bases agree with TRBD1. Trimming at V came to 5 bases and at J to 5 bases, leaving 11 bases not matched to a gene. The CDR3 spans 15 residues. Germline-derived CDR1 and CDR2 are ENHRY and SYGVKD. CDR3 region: CAISPRQGEGETQYF. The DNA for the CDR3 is TGTGCCATCAGTCCGAGACAGGGAGAAGGCGAGACCCAGTACTTC.